This passage covers 19 T cell receptor beta chains from one sample sequenced in a study of blood T cell repertoires in COVID-19. Clones were sequenced by immunoSEQ multiplex PCR, and TCRdb holds only the in-frame ones, with some missing. The sample lists approximately 330,000 clones, 80% to 90% occurring once. The sequencing input was peripheral blood. Receptor source: a man younger than 45 with COVID-19, enrolled during active disease.

This clone has a handful of counts. J is TRBJ1-2 and V is TRBV6-5; 9 bases line up with TRBD1. With V trimmed by 2 bases and J by 0 bases, 4 bases remained unmatched. CDR1 and CDR2 from the germline V gene are MNHEY and SVGAGI. This CDR3 has 16 residues. In nucleotides, the CDR3 is TGTGCCAGCAGTTACCGACAGGGGGAAGCTAACTATGGCTACACCTTC. This codes for CASSYRQGEANYGYTF.

The count of this clone is one. The chain couples TRBV4-3 to TRBJ2-5; a possible D gene is TRBD1 (6 bases). The CDR3 length is 13 residues. The germline CDR1 and CDR2 sequences are LGHNA and YSLEER. V was clipped by 3 bases and J by 5 bases, with 10 bases between them. As DNA, the CDR3 is TGCGCCAGCAGCCAGGGGGACACGGAGACCCAGTACTTC. Encoded protein: CASSQGDTETQYF.

As DNA, the CDR3 is TGTGCCAGCAGTTTTCGACAGGGAGAGAATGGTGAGCAGTTCTTC. Its protein product is CASSFRQGENGEQFF. The rearrangement uses TRBV27 and TRBJ2-1, with 7 bases lining up with TRBD1. This CDR3 is built from 15 residues. The V gene end was trimmed by 3 bases and the J gene end by 9 bases; junction bases not matched to a gene: 11. Germline loops: CDR1 MNHEY, CDR2 SMNVEV (reference sequence).

The chain employs TRBV18 and TRBJ2-7, with 7 bases lining up with TRBD1. V dropped 2 bases and J dropped 2; count of bases not matched to a gene: 6. The CDR3 has 15 residues. The V gene's germline CDR1 is KGHSH and CDR2 LQKENI. CDR3 DNA sequence: TGTGCCAGCTCACCAACGGACAGGAGTACCTACGAGCAGTACTTC. This sequence encodes CASSPTDRSTYEQYF. The full variable domain, with the rest looked up from reference TRBV18 and TRBJ2-7, is NAGVMQNPRHLVRRRGQEARLRCSPMKGHSHVYWYRQLPEEGLKFMVYLQKENIIDESGMPKERFSAEFPKEGPSILRIQQVVRGDSAAYFCASSPTDRSTYEQYFGPGTRLTVT.

The V call is TRBV2, the J call TRBJ2-7; TRBD2 matches 10 bases. This CDR3 comprises 15 residues. Germline assignment: CDR1 SNHLY and CDR2 FYNNEI. The J segment lost 4 bases and the V segment lost 7 bases, leaving 10 bases of the junction unmatched. This CDR3 reads CASTEGLAGAYEQYF. The CDR3, as DNA: TGTGCCAGCACTGAGGGTCTAGCGGGAGCATACGAGCAGTACTTC.

V usage is TRBV24-1 and J usage is TRBJ1-5; the D gene is possibly TRBD1 (6 bases). Trimming cost V 9 bases and J 7 bases, with 18 bases left between them. CDR1 KGHDR and CDR2 SFDVKD come from the germline V gene. This CDR3 has 14 amino acids. CDR3 loop: CATPGGVSGQPQHF. CDR3 coding DNA: TGTGCCACCCCGGGGGGCGTCTCGGGGCAGCCCCAGCATTTT.

The rearrangement uses TRBV5-4 and TRBJ1-2, with TRBD1 matching 7 bases. Trimming took 4 bases from V and 4 from J; bases not matched to a gene: 16. Germline loops: CDR1 SGHNT, CDR2 YYREEE (reference sequence). The CDR3 runs 17 residues. In DNA, the CDR3 is TGTGCCAGCAGCAATTGGGGCGGACAGGCCCAACTCTATGGCTACACCTTC. Its protein is CASSNWGGQAQLYGYTF.

Concerning this clone: This CDR3 is also generated by other DNA sequences in the sample. The chain uses TRBV5-1 and TRBJ2-4; 14 bases are shared with TRBD2. The CDR3 runs 19 residues. Germline loops: CDR1 SGHRS, CDR2 YFSETQ. V trimming: 2 bases; J trimming: 2 bases; junction bases outside the gene matches: 9. Here the CDR3 reads CASSLRLAGGPNPKNIQYF. The CDR3 nucleotides read TGCGCCAGCAGCTTACGACTAGCGGGAGGGCCGAATCCCAAAAACATTCAGTACTTC.

This clone was recorded only once. The V and J genes are TRBV5-1 and TRBJ1-6; D perhaps matches TRBD1 (5 bases). The CDR3 is 14 residues long. Germline lookup yields CDR1 SGHRS and CDR2 YFSETQ. V was pared by 0 bases and J by 8 bases, with 9 bases between. CDR3 sequence: CASSLGRVDSPLHF. CDR3 coding DNA: TGCGCCAGCAGCTTGGGCAGGGTCGATTCACCCCTCCACTTT.

The rearrangement joins TRBV19 to TRBJ2-7; 13 bases match TRBD2. Germline-derived CDR1 and CDR2 are LNHDA and SQIVND (reference sequence). J lost 0 bases, V lost 5 bases, and 7 bases had no gene match. The CDR3 runs to 17 residues. The CDR3 DNA sequence: TGTGCCAGTAGTCTATTAGGGACTAGCGGGGACTCCTACGAGCAGTACTTC. It is translated as CASSLLGTSGDSYEQYF.

The V call is TRBV3-1 (or the pseudogene TRBV3-2), the J call TRBJ1-2; D unresolved. This CDR3 contains 14 residues. Germline V gene sequence: CDR1 LGHDT, CDR2 YNNKEL (reference sequence). Deletions cut 2 bases from V and 3 bases from J, with 10 bases between. For the CDR3, the DNA is TGTGCCAGCAGCCAATGGGAGCGGGACTATGGCTACACCTTC. This sequence encodes CASSQWERDYGYTF.

The chain has TRBV7-8 and TRBJ2-1, with D tentatively TRBD2 (5 bases). Germline V gives CDR1 SGHVS, CDR2 FQNEAQ. The CDR3 has 13 amino acids. Between the trimmed V and J ends, which lost 7 bases and 7 bases, there was a span of 14 bases. The CDR3 DNA reads TGTGCCAGCAACCCCGAGACTACGAATGAGCAGTTCTTC. Protein: CASNPETTNEQFF.

The chain joins TRBV7-2 to TRBJ2-7; a weak D match, TRBD1 (5 bases). The CDR3 is made up of 13 amino acids. Between the trimmed V and J ends, which lost 4 bases and 3 bases, there was a span of 10 bases. Germline V gives CDR1 SGHTA, CDR2 FQGNSA. In DNA, the CDR3 is TGTGCCAGCAGCTACAGGCGGAACTACGAGCAGTACTTC. This gives the protein CASSYRRNYEQYF.

The chain carries TRBV28 and TRBJ2-7, with 7 bases matching TRBD2. CDR3 size: 13 residues. Per the germline V gene, CDR1 is MDHEN and CDR2 is SYDVKM. The V gene end was trimmed by 5 bases and the J gene end by 1 base; junction bases not matched to a gene: 2. The CDR3 here is CASSLGGSYEQYF. CDR3 sequence (DNA): TGTGCCAGCAGTCTGGGGGGGTCCTACGAGCAGTACTTC.

The J gene is TRBJ2-1, the V gene TRBV7-3; 10 bases match TRBD2. The CDR3 sequence is 15 residues long. Germline V gene lookup returns CDR1 SGHTA and CDR2 FQGTGA. The V and J ends lost 6 bases and 2 bases, in that order; junction bases with no gene match: 4. CDR3 nucleotide sequence: TGTGCCAGCAGGCGAAGCGGGGGGGCCTACAATGAGCAGTTCTTC. Protein product: CASRRSGGAYNEQFF. Looking up the rest from reference TRBV7-3 and TRBJ2-1 gives the full variable domain: GAGVSQTPSNKVTEKGKYVELRCDPISGHTALYWYRQSLGQGPEFLIYFQGTGAADDSGLPNDRFFAVRPEGSVSTLKIQRTERGDSAVYLCASRRSGGAYNEQFFGPGTRLTVL.

The chain employs TRBV7-3 and TRBJ2-1; 7 bases agree with TRBD2. This CDR3 comprises 15 residues. Trimming took 5 bases from V and 4 from J; bases not matched to a gene: 8. Per germline, CDR1 SGHTA and CDR2 FQGTGA. The CDR3: CASSPSWGGYNEQFF. The CDR3 coding sequence is TGTGCCAGCAGCCCTTCTTGGGGGGGTTACAATGAGCAGTTCTTC.

The gene calls are TRBV19 and TRBJ2-3, with a possible D match to TRBD2 (5 bases). Between the trimmed V and J ends, which lost 6 bases and 5 bases, there was a span of 15 bases. Germline CDR1 LNHDA, CDR2 SQIVND (reference sequence). The CDR3 covers 14 residues. The CDR3 loop is CASRLGLHGDTQYF. CDR3 DNA: TGTGCCAGTAGATTAGGACTCCACGGAGATACGCAGTATTTT.

The chain is built from TRBV6-6 and TRBJ2-7, with a tentative D call TRBD2 (5 bases). The V gene lost 2 bases and the J gene lost 4 bases, with 15 bases spanning the gap. Germline loops: CDR1 MNHNY, CDR2 SVGAGI (reference sequence). The CDR3 is 15 amino acids. CDR3 in amino acids: CASSYPISSGYEQYF. In nucleotides, the CDR3 is TGTGCCAGCAGTTACCCTATCTCCTCGGGGTACGAGCAGTACTTC.

The chain employs TRBV7-9 and TRBJ2-7, with a possible D match to TRBD1 (6 bases). The ends were cut back, 2 bases at V and 3 bases at J, with 8 bases in the middle. From germline, CDR1 is SEHNR and CDR2 FQNEAQ (reference sequence). The CDR3 is 13 amino acids. The DNA of the CDR3 is TGTGCCAGCAGCTTAACAGGGATCTACGAGCAGTACTTC. Amino acid sequence: CASSLTGIYEQYF.